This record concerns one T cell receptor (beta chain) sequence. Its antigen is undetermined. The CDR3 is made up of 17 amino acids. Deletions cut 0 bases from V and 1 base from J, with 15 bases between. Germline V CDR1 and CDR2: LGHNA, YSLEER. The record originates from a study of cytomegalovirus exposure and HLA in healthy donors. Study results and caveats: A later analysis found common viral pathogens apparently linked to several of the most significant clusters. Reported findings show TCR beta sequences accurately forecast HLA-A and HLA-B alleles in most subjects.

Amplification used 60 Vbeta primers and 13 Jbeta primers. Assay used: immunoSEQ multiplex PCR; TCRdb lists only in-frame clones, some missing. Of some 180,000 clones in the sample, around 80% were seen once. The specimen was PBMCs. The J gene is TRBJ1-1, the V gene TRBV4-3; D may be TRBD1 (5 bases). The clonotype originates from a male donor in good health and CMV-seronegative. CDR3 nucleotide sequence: TGCGCCAGCAGCCAAGACTTAATGGGGCGGAAGAACACTGAAGCTTTCTTT. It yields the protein CASSQDLMGRKNTEAFF.